The 24 T cell receptor beta chains reported below all come from one sample, sequenced in a study of shared clonotypes between healthy human individuals. Repertoires were generated with immunoSEQ multiplex PCR, while TCRdb's copy carries only in-frame clones and drops some. The table includes about 360,000 clones, around 79% detected once. The sample consisted of memory CD4+ T cells sorted from blood. Subset defined: CD45RA-negative fraction. The receptors here all came from a man under 40 in good health.

The chain couples TRBV5-1 to TRBJ2-7; 9 bases align to TRBD1. The V gene end was trimmed by 6 bases and the J gene end by 6 bases; junction bases not matched to a gene: 13. Germline V CDR1 and CDR2: SGHRS, YFSETQ. The CDR3 is made up of 15 amino acids. CDR3 loop: CASILRPGTGPEQYF. The CDR3 nucleotides read TGCGCCAGCATCCTACGACCCGGGACAGGGCCCGAGCAGTACTTC. The variable domain in full, completed from reference TRBV5-1 and TRBJ2-7, reads KAGVTQTPRYLIKTRGQQVTLSCSPISGHRSVSWYQQTPGQGLQFLFEYFSETQRNKGNFPGRFSGRQFSNSRSEMNVSTLELGDSALYLCASILRPGTGPEQYFGPGTRLTVT.

V and J are TRBV14 and TRBJ1-1, with a tentative D call TRBD1 (6 bases). Trimming removed 1 base from V and 1 base from J, with 16 bases in between. This CDR3 contains 17 residues. Germline CDR1 and CDR2: SGHDN and FVKESK. The CDR3 DNA reads TGTGCCAGCAGCCAAGTGGGGGGGGCGTTTGCGAACACTGAAGCTTTCTTT. Translating gives CASSQVGGAFANTEAFF.

This clone has a handful of counts. V usage is TRBV5-1 and J usage is TRBJ1-3; D gene unclear. Trimming shortened V by 0 bases and J by 0 bases, and 7 bases separated the two germline ends. The CDR3 extends over 15 amino acids. Germline CDR1 is SGHRS and CDR2 is YFSETQ. The CDR3, as DNA: TGCGCCAGCAGCTTGGGACCGGTCTCTGGAAACACCATATATTTT. Translating gives CASSLGPVSGNTIYF.

There are many counts of this clone. The DNA for the CDR3 is TGCGCCAGCAGCTTGGGAGCGCAGGGGGTTCTCTATGGCTACACCTTC. Protein sequence: CASSLGAQGVLYGYTF. The chain recombines TRBV5-1 with TRBJ1-2, with 7 bases identical to TRBD1. This CDR3 has 16 amino acids. The V and J ends lost 0 bases and 4 bases, in that order; junction bases with no gene match: 9. The germline V gene encodes CDR1 SGHRS and CDR2 YFSETQ.

This chain joins TRBV18 and TRBJ1-2; 12 bases map to TRBD1. V was clipped by 4 bases and J by 6 bases; unmatched bases: 15. The CDR3 is made up of 18 amino acids. Germline CDR1 is KGHSH and CDR2 is LQKENI. CDR3 sequence: CASSLSGTGGAGGHGYTF. The CDR3 DNA reads TGTGCCAGCTCACTCTCCGGGACAGGGGGCGCCGGTGGCCATGGCTACACCTTC.

The chain uses TRBV7-9 and TRBJ1-2, with no clear D. Germline V gene sequence: CDR1 SEHNR, CDR2 FQNEAQ (reference sequence). This CDR3 has 14 amino acids. Trimming removed 5 bases at V and 6 bases at J, with 16 bases between. In DNA, the CDR3 is TGTGCCAGCAGCCGTGGGCCGACACTAGATGGCTACACCTTC. It specifies CASSRGPTLDGYTF.

V and J are TRBV7-9 and TRBJ2-1, with D tentatively TRBD1 (6 bases). Trimming removed 5 bases from V and 6 bases from J, with 14 bases in between. CDR1 is SEHNR and CDR2 is FQNEAQ in the germline V gene (reference sequence). The CDR3 covers 14 residues. Here the CDR3 reads CASSVRDILNEQFF. Here the CDR3 DNA reads TGTGCCAGCAGCGTTCGGGACATACTCAATGAGCAGTTCTTC.

This clone was recorded a few times. This rearrangement joins TRBV2 to TRBJ1-2, with a tentative D call TRBD1 (5 bases). In germline, CDR1 is SNHLY, CDR2 FYNNEI. V lost 6 bases and J 7 bases, leaving 18 bases between the germline ends. This CDR3 is built from 14 residues. In nucleotides, the CDR3 is TGTGCCAGCAGCCAGCAGTCACAGGTTTTTGGCTACACCTTC. Protein: CASSQQSQVFGYTF.

J is TRBJ2-5 and V is TRBV5-4; D is unclear. The CDR3 is 13 residues long. V lost 3 bases and J lost 0, with 6 bases in between. Per germline, CDR1 SGHNT and CDR2 YYREEE (reference sequence). The CDR3 region has the DNA TGTGCCAGCAGCTCTGGGGACCAAGAGACCCAGTACTTC. It codes for CASSSGDQETQYF.

This clone was found a few times. This chain links TRBV6-1 with TRBJ2-2; no definite D call. This CDR3 is built from 14 residues. The germline V gene encodes CDR1 MNHNS and CDR2 SASEGT. V was cut by 2 bases and J by 1 base, with 5 bases left in between. CDR3 region: CASSESGNTGELFF. Here the CDR3 DNA reads TGTGCCAGCAGTGAATCAGGGAACACCGGGGAGCTGTTTTTT.

This clone was seen a few times. This chain links TRBV5-5 with TRBJ2-7, with 9 nucleotides matching TRBD1. CDR3 size: 14 residues. The V segment lost 0 bases and the J segment 3 bases; nucleotides outside the gene matches: 1. CDR1 is SGHKS and CDR2 is YYEKEE in the germline V gene (reference sequence). In DNA, the CDR3 is TGTGCCAGCAGCTTGGAGACAGGGGGCTACGAGCAGTACTTC. Its protein product is CASSLETGGYEQYF.

This clone was seen once. This chain links TRBV28 with TRBJ1-5; TRBD1 matches 7 bases. The CDR3 length is 19 residues. Germline-derived CDR1 and CDR2 are MDHEN and SYDVKM. V shed 5 bases and J 1 base; nucleotides not matched to a gene: 17. CDR3 sequence: CASSPTRPYGTESNQPQHF. DNA for the CDR3: TGTGCCAGCAGTCCGACAAGGCCGTACGGGACAGAAAGCAATCAGCCCCAGCATTTT.

The genes are TRBV10-3 and TRBJ2-1, with TRBD2 matching over 14 bases. The junction had 15 bases not matched to a gene; V was cut back by 5 bases and J by 12 bases. Germline assignment: CDR1 ENHRY and CDR2 SYGVKD. CDR3 size: 17 residues. The CDR3 DNA reads as TGTGCCATCAGTCCTACAGGGACTAGCGGGGGTGGTGTTGCGCAGTTCTTC. Its translation is CAISPTGTSGGGVAQFF.

The table lists this clone with many counts. V usage is TRBV5-4 and J usage is TRBJ2-1, with 7 positions matching TRBD2. V was pared by 0 bases and J by 1 base, with 10 bases of the junction left unmatched. This CDR3 region has 18 residues. The V gene's germline CDR1 is SGHNT and CDR2 YYREEE (reference sequence). CDR3 nucleotide sequence: TGTGCCAGCAGCTTGGCGTACGGGGGAGGGATATCCTACAATGAGCAGTTCTTC. Translating it yields CASSLAYGGGISYNEQFF.

This clone appeared many times. The chain combines TRBV5-1 with TRBJ2-1; D not resolved. V was clipped by 4 bases and J by 8 bases, with 10 bases between them. Germline CDR1 reads SGHRS; CDR2 reads YFSETQ. The CDR3 sequence is 12 residues long. The CDR3 bases are TGCGCCAGCAGCAAAACCTTGGATGAGCAGTTCTTC. Amino acid sequence: CASSKTLDEQFF.

This clone was detected a few times. As DNA, the CDR3 is TGTGCCTGGAGTCATGAGGTGACTGGAAACACCATATATTTT. Protein sequence: CAWSHEVTGNTIYF. This chain joins TRBV30 and TRBJ1-3, with D unresolved. CDR3 size: 14 residues. Looked up from germline, CDR1 is GTSNPN and CDR2 is SVGIG (reference sequence). V dropped 2 bases and J dropped 2 bases, with 10 bases sitting between them.

This chain connects TRBV19 to TRBJ1-3; a possible D gene is TRBD1 (6 bases). The CDR3 is 14 residues long. V was shortened by 5 bases and J by 0 bases, with 8 bases between the two germline ends. Germline CDR1 is LNHDA and CDR2 is SQIVND (reference sequence). This CDR3 reads CASSLQGSGNTIYF. CDR3 coding DNA: TGTGCCAGTAGTCTACAGGGCTCTGGAAACACCATATATTTT.

The gene calls are TRBV28 and TRBJ2-1; 8 positions agree with TRBD1. V dropped 2 bases and J dropped 2; count of bases not matched to a gene: 5. This CDR3 is 16 amino acids long. Germline V lookup: CDR1 MDHEN, CDR2 SYDVKM. This CDR3 reads CASSLGGQGTYNEQFF. For the CDR3, the DNA is TGTGCCAGCAGTTTAGGAGGACAGGGCACCTACAATGAGCAGTTCTTC.

This chain connects TRBV2 to TRBJ2-3, with D unresolved. This CDR3 is 14 amino acids long. Looked up from germline, CDR1 is SNHLY and CDR2 is FYNNEI. V lost 5 bases and J 6 bases, leaving 15 bases between the germline ends. The CDR3 loop is CASSSWSRPDTQYF. In DNA form, the CDR3 reads TGTGCCAGCAGTTCTTGGTCTCGGCCGGATACGCAGTATTTT.

This chain links TRBV15 with TRBJ1-1, with unresolved D. Per germline, CDR1 LNHNV and CDR2 YYDKDF (reference sequence). The germline V and J ends were trimmed by 0 bases and 1 base, with 3 bases remaining between them. The CDR3 extends over 13 amino acids. The CDR3 protein is CATSRDRNTEAFF. The CDR3 nucleotides are TGTGCCACCAGCAGAGACAGGAACACTGAAGCTTTCTTT.

This chain links TRBV7-8 with TRBJ1-1, with a tentative D call TRBD1 (5 bases). V lost 5 bases and J lost 1, with 11 bases in between. The germline gives CDR1 SGHVS, CDR2 FQNEAQ. The CDR3 is 14 amino acids. CDR3 protein: CASSPRGRNTEAFF. DNA of the CDR3: TGTGCCAGCAGCCCTAGGGGACGGAACACTGAAGCTTTCTTT.

The rearrangement joins TRBV19 to TRBJ2-3, with TRBD2 matching over 7 bases. The CDR3 runs 15 residues. CDR1 is LNHDA and CDR2 is SQIVND in the germline V gene (reference sequence). The junction had 7 bases not matched to a gene; V was cut back by 5 bases and J by 2 bases. Written as DNA, the CDR3 is TGTGCCAGTAGTCTCTGGAGCGGGATCACAGATACGCAGTATTTT. Translation: CASSLWSGITDTQYF. Together with reference TRBV19 and TRBJ2-3, the CDR3 gives the full variable domain: DGGITQSPKYLFRKEGQNVTLSCEQNLNHDAMYWYRQDPGQGLRLIYYSQIVNDFQKGDIAEGYSVSREKKESFPLTVTSAQKNPTAFYLCASSLWSGITDTQYFGPGTRLTVL.

The chain recombines TRBV5-4 with TRBJ2-5; the D is unclear. This CDR3 spans 14 amino acids. The germline V gene has CDR1 SGHNT and CDR2 YYREEE (reference sequence). Trimming took 4 bases from V and 0 from J, leaving 10 bases between them. CDR3 protein: CASSPETHQETQYF. DNA of the CDR3: TGTGCCAGCAGCCCCGAGACGCACCAAGAGACCCAGTACTTC.

The V and J genes are TRBV5-5 and TRBJ2-5, with 8 positions matching TRBD2. Germline V gene data show CDR1 as SGHKS and CDR2 as YYEKEE (reference sequence). With 0 bases clipped from V and 4 bases from J, the junction kept 20 bases outside the gene matches. CDR3 size: 20 residues. CDR3: CASSLASVPGSGLVRETQYF. CDR3 sequence (DNA): TGTGCCAGCAGCTTGGCCTCGGTTCCGGGGTCGGGACTAGTGAGAGAGACCCAGTACTTC.